The rows below give T cell receptor beta chains drawn from one sample of a study of blood T cell repertoires in COVID-19. Data came from immunoSEQ multiplex PCR; TCRdb stores just in-frame clones and leaves some out. The sample shows over 300,000 clones, around 89% of them seen only once. The sample comprised peripheral blood. The source is a man aged 18 to 29 who had recovered from COVID-19. Each CDR3 is given with its conserved first and last residue. The D gene is left open where the match is weak. For some rows the clone size is stated as once, few or many, or as a class when expanded; others skip it.

j_call clone_size d_call v_call cdr3_aa cdr3_nt
TRBJ2-2 NA TRBD2 TRBV19 CAARDYTNTGELFF TGTGCCGCGCGGGACTATACTAACACCGGGGAGCTGTTTTTT
TRBJ1-1 NA NA TRBV5-4 CASSFGGGDTEAFF TGTGCCAGCAGCTTCGGGGGGGGTGACACTGAAGCTTTCTTT
TRBJ2-3 NA NA TRBV9 CASSTGGPLSTDTQYF TGTGCCAGCAGCACCGGCGGCCCCCTTAGCACAGATACGCAGTATTTT
TRBJ2-2 NA NA TRBV7-3 CASSIDGQNTGELFF TGTGCCAGCAGCATTGACGGACAAAACACCGGGGAGCTGTTTTTT
TRBJ1-6 NA TRBD1 TRBV19 CASSVQGQGNNSPLHF TGTGCCAGTAGTGTACAAGGACAGGGAAATAATTCACCCCTCCACTTT
TRBJ2-5 few TRBD2 TRBV29-1 CSVGGGGETQYF TGCAGCGTTGGCGGGGGGGGAGAGACCCAGTACTTC
TRBJ1-1 NA NA TRBV6-6 CASSYSEDSAEAFF TGTGCCAGCAGTTATTCGGAAGACTCTGCCGAAGCTTTCTTT
TRBJ2-7 NA NA TRBV29-1 CSVVSTRGYEQYF TGCAGCGTTGTCTCTACAAGGGGATACGAGCAGTACTTC
TRBJ1-3 NA TRBD1 TRBV4-3 CASSLGTGAGNTIYF TGCGCCAGCAGCCTGGGGACAGGAGCTGGAAACACCATATATTTT
TRBJ1-4 NA TRBD1 TRBV4-1 CASSQGGTVANEKLFF TGCGCCAGCAGCCAAGGGGGGACAGTGGCTAATGAAAAACTGTTTTTT
TRBJ1-4 once NA TRBV21-1 CASTGQTATNEKLFF TGTGCCAGCACCGGACAGACTGCAACTAATGAAAAACTGTTTTTT
TRBJ2-3 NA NA TRBV7-2 CASSFGTGSDTQYF TGTGCCAGCAGCTTCGGAACAGGGTCAGATACGCAGTATTTT
TRBJ1-2 many TRBD1 TRBV7-2 CASSPDRDYGYTF TGTGCCAGCAGCCCAGACAGGGACTATGGCTACACCTTC
TRBJ1-4 NA TRBD1 TRBV6-1 CASSDPGQGGGEKLFF TGTGCCAGCAGTGATCCCGGACAGGGTGGCGGTGAAAAACTGTTTTTT
TRBJ2-5 NA NA TRBV5-1 CASSSPQGPQETQYF TGCGCCAGCAGCTCACCACAGGGACCTCAAGAGACCCAGTACTTC
TRBJ1-2 NA TRBD1 TRBV6-1 CASSEVTGVGYGYTF TGTGCCAGCAGTGAAGTTACAGGGGTAGGGTATGGCTACACCTTC
TRBJ1-1 NA TRBD1 TRBV5-1 CASTDRGSDTEAFF TGCGCCAGCACCGACAGGGGATCGGACACTGAAGCTTTCTTT
TRBJ1-1 NA NA TRBV18 CASSPPARGRAVEAFF TGTGCCAGCTCACCACCTGCTAGGGGCAGGGCGGTTGAAGCTTTCTTT
TRBJ1-2 NA NA TRBV5-6 CASSFIGVPKGGYTF TGTGCCAGCAGCTTTATAGGGGTTCCGAAGGGTGGCTACACCTTC
TRBJ2-7 NA NA TRBV3-1/TRBV3-2 CASSQGPNGGYEQYF TGTGCCAGCAGCCAAGGCCCGAACGGGGGCTACGAGCAGTACTTC
TRBJ1-1 once NA TRBV4-1 CASSYGTVMNTEAFF TGCGCCAGCAGCTACGGGACTGTCATGAACACTGAAGCTTTCTTT
TRBJ2-2 NA TRBD1 TRBV27 CASSPRTGSELFF TGTGCCAGCAGTCCTCGGACAGGGAGTGAGCTGTTTTTT
TRBJ2-6 once NA TRBV4-2 CASSRSPSGANVLTF TGTGCCAGCAGCCGGAGTCCCTCTGGGGCCAACGTCCTGACTTTC
TRBJ1-2 NA NA TRBV12-3/TRBV12-4 CASSLTDYGYTF TGTGCCAGCAGTTTAACAGACTATGGCTACACCTTC
TRBJ1-1 NA NA TRBV25-1 CASSGSSNTEAFF TGTGCCAGCAGTGGAAGTAGCAACACTGAAGCTTTCTTT
TRBJ1-2 NA NA TRBV18 CASSSGYNYGYTF TGTGCCAGCTCATCGGGTTATAACTATGGCTACACCTTC
TRBJ2-1 NA NA TRBV29-1 CSVVALSYNEQFF TGCAGCGTTGTAGCGCTTTCCTACAATGAGCAGTTCTTC
TRBJ2-3 NA NA TRBV14 CASSQEAVGTDTQYF TGTGCCAGCAGCCAAGAGGCAGTTGGCACAGATACGCAGTATTTT
TRBJ1-1 NA TRBD1 TRBV5-1 CASSLRIQGQNTEAFF TGCGCCAGCAGCTTGCGGATACAGGGGCAGAACACTGAAGCTTTCTTT
TRBJ1-1 NA NA TRBV7-9 CASRQQGGSTEAFF TGTGCCAGCAGGCAACAGGGTGGGAGCACTGAAGCTTTCTTT
TRBJ2-1 NA TRBD1 TRBV11-3 CASSFGQGINEQFF TGTGCCAGCAGCTTCGGACAGGGTATCAATGAGCAGTTCTTC
TRBJ2-3 NA NA TRBV6-5 CASSYSFRTENLQYF TGTGCCAGCAGTTACTCGTTTAGGACAGAAAACTTGCAGTATTTT
TRBJ2-7 few TRBD1 TRBV2 CASSEGQLYEQYF TGTGCCAGCAGTGAGGGACAGCTCTACGAGCAGTACTTC
TRBJ1-3 NA NA TRBV29-1 CSVEDLRASGNTIYF TGCAGCGTTGAAGATCTCAGGGCCTCTGGAAACACCATATATTTT
TRBJ1-4 NA NA TRBV19 CASTSYRYEKLFF TGTGCCAGTACCTCGTACAGATATGAAAAACTGTTTTTT
TRBJ1-2 NA NA TRBV9 CASSVGLGPNYGYTF TGTGCCAGCAGCGTAGGATTGGGCCCCAACTATGGCTACACCTTC
TRBJ2-2 NA TRBD2 TRBV7-3 CASSLEGSSGTGELFF TGTGCCAGCAGCTTAGAAGGCTCTAGCGGGACCGGGGAGCTGTTTTTT
TRBJ2-3 few TRBD2 TRBV4-1 CASSQLAGAGDTQYF TGCGCCAGCAGCCAATTAGCGGGAGCCGGAGATACGCAGTATTTT
TRBJ2-3 NA TRBD2 TRBV19 CASSNRGGPFTDTQYF TGTGCCAGTAGTAATCGGGGGGGGCCCTTCACAGATACGCAGTATTTT
TRBJ2-1 NA TRBD2 TRBV7-7 CASSLGLAAPNEQFF TGTGCTAGCAGCCTGGGACTAGCGGCTCCCAATGAGCAGTTCTTC
TRBJ1-1 once NA TRBV9 CASSVGWQGSEAFF TGTGCCAGCAGCGTAGGTTGGCAGGGCAGTGAAGCTTTCTTT
TRBJ1-4 NA TRBD1 TRBV6-5 CASLRTGTEKLFF TGTGCCAGTCTTAGGACAGGTACGGAAAAACTGTTTTTT
TRBJ1-4 once NA TRBV7-2 CASSPSFSEKLFF TGTGCCAGCAGCCCGAGTTTTTCGGAAAAACTGTTTTTT
TRBJ2-2 NA TRBD1 TRBV24-1 CAATGQSGELFF TGTGCCGCGACAGGGCAGAGCGGGGAGCTGTTTTTT
TRBJ2-2 NA TRBD1 TRBV15 CATSRADRGQGYTGELFF TGTGCCACCAGCAGAGCGGACAGGGGGCAGGGGTACACCGGGGAGCTGTTTTTT
TRBJ2-7 NA NA TRBV15 CATSRSQGSFYEQYF TGTGCCACCAGCAGAAGTCAGGGGTCTTTCTACGAGCAGTACTTC
TRBJ1-1 NA NA TRBV5-4 CASSHTSNTEAFF TGTGCCAGCAGCCACACATCAAACACTGAAGCTTTCTTT
TRBJ1-1 NA NA TRBV12-3/TRBV12-4 CASRRRAEAFF TGTGCCAGCAGGAGACGGGCTGAAGCTTTCTTT
TRBJ2-1 NA NA TRBV2 CADESGVAEYNEQFF TGTGCCGACGAAAGTGGGGTAGCGGAGTACAATGAGCAGTTCTTC
TRBJ1-1 NA TRBD1 TRBV6-5 CASSTSGRGHTEAFF TGTGCCAGCAGTACCTCAGGCAGGGGGCACACTGAAGCTTTCTTT
TRBJ2-3 NA TRBD1 TRBV5-1 CASSQNMNRGPTDTQYF TGCGCCAGCAGCCAAAATATGAACAGGGGGCCCACAGATACGCAGTATTTT
TRBJ1-2 NA TRBD1 TRBV6-1 CASSGPLPGQGDYGYTF TGTGCCAGCAGTGGCCCCCTTCCGGGACAGGGCGACTATGGCTACACCTTC
TRBJ2-5 NA TRBD1 TRBV5-1 CASSWWTGQQETQYF TGCGCCAGCAGCTGGTGGACAGGGCAACAAGAGACCCAGTACTTC
TRBJ2-3 once NA TRBV9 CASSVGLNTDTQYF TGTGCCAGCAGCGTAGGGCTTAACACAGATACGCAGTATTTT